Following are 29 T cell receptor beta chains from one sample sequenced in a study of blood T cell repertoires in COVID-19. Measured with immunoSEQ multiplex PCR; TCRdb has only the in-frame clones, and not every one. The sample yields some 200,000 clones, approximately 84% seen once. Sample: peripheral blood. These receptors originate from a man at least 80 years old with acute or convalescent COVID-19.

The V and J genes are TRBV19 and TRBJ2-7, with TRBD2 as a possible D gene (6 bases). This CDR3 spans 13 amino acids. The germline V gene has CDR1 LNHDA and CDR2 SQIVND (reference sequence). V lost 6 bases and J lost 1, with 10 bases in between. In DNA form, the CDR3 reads TGTGCCAGTAGCTTGGGACTGTCCTACGAGCAGTACTTC. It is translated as CASSLGLSYEQYF.

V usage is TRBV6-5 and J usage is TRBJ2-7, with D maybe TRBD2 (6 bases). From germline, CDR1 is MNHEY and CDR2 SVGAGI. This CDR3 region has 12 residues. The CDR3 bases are TGTGCCAGCAGTTACTCGATATCGGGAGCTCCCGTC. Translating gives CASSYSISGAPV.

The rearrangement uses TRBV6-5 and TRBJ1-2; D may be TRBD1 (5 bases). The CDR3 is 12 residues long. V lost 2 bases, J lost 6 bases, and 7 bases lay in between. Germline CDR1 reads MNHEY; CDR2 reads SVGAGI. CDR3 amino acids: CASSYMGHGYTF. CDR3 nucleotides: TGTGCCAGCAGTTACATGGGGCATGGCTACACCTTC.

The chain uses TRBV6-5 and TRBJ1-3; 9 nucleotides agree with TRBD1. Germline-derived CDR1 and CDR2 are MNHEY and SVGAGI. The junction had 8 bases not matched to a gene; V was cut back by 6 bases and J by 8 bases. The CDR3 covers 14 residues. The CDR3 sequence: CASSDRGLADTIYF. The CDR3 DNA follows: TGTGCCAGCAGCGACAGGGGGTTGGCGGACACCATATATTTT.

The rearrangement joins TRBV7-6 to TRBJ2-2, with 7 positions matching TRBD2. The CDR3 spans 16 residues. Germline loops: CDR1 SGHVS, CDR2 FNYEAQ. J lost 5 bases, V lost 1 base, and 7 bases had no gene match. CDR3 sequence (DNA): TGTGCCAGCAGCTTAGGACTAGCTATAATTACCGGGGAGCTGTTTTTT. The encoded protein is CASSLGLAIITGELFF.

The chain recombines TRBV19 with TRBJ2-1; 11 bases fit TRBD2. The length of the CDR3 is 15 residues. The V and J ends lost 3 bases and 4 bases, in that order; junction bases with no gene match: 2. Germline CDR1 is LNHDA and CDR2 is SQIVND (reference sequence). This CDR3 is CASSMLAGGYNEQFF. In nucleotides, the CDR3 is TGTGCCAGTAGTATGCTAGCGGGAGGTTACAATGAGCAGTTCTTC.

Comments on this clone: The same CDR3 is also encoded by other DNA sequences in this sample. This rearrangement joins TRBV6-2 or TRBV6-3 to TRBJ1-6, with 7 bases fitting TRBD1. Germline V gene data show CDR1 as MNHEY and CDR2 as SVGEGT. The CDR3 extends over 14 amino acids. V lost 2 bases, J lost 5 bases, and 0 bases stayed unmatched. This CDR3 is CASSYGQDNSPLHF. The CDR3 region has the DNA TGTGCCAGCAGTTACGGACAGGATAATTCACCCCTCCACTTT.

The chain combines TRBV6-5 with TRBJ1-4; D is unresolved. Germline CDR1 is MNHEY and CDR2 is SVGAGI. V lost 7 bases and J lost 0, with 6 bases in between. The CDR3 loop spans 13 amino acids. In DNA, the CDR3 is TGTGCCAGCAAGAGCCCAACTAATGAAAAACTGTTTTTT. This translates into CASKSPTNEKLFF.

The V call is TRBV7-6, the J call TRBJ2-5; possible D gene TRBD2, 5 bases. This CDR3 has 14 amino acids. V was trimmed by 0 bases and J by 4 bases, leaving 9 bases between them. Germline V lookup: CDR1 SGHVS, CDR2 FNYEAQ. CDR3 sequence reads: CASSLAVRGETQYF. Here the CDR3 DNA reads TGTGCCAGCAGCTTAGCCGTTCGGGGAGAGACCCAGTACTTC. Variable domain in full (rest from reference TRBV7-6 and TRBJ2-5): GAGVSQSPRYKVTKRGQDVALRCDPISGHVSLYWYRQALGQGPEFLTYFNYEAQQDKSGLPNDRFSAERPEGSISTLTIQRTEQRDSAMYRCASSLAVRGETQYFGPGTRLLVL.

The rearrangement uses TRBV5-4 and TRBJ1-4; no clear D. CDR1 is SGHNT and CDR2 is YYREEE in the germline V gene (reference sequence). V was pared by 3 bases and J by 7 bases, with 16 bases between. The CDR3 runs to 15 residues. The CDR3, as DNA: TGTGCCAGCAGCTCGGGCCGGGAGGGAGGTGAAAAACTGTTTTTT. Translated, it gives CASSSGREGGEKLFF. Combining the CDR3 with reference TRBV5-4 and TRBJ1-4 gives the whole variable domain ETGVTQSPTHLIKTRGQQVTLRCSSQSGHNTVSWYQQALGQGPQFIFQYYREEENGRGNFPPRFSGLQFPNYSSELNVNALELDDSALYLCASSSGREGGEKLFFGSGTQLSVL.

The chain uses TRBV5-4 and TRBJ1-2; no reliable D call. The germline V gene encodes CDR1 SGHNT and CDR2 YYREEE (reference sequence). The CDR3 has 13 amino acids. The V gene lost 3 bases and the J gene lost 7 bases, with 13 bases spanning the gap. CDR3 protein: CASSSRDLSGYTF. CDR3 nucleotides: TGTGCCAGCAGCTCGAGAGATTTAAGTGGCTACACCTTC.

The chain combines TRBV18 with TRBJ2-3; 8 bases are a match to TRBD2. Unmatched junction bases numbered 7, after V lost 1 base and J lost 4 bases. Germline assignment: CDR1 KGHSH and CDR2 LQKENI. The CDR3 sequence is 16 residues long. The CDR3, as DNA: TGTGCCAGCTCACCACTGAGCGGGAGCGGCGCAGATACGCAGTATTTT. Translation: CASSPLSGSGADTQYF.

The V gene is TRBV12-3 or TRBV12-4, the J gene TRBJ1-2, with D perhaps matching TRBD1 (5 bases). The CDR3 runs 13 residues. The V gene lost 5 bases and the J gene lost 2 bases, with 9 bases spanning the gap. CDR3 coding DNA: TGTGCCAGCAGTAGGTCAGGGAACTATGGCTACACCTTC. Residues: CASSRSGNYGYTF.

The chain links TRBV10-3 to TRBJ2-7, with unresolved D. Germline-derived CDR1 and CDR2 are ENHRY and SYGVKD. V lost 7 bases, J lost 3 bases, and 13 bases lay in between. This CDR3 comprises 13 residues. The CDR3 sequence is CAITAGTNYEQYF. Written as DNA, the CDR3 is TGTGCCATCACTGCTGGCACTAACTACGAGCAGTACTTC.

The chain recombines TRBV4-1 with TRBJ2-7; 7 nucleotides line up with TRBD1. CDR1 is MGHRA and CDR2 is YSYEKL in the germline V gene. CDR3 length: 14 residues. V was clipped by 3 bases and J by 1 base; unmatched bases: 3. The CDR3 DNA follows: TGCGCCAGCAGCCAGATGACAGGGTCCTACGAGCAGTACGTC. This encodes CASSQMTGSYEQYV.

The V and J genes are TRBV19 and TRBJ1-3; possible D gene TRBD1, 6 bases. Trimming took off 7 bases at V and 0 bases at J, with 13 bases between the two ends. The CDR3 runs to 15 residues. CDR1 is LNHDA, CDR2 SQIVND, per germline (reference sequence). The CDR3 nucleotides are TGTGCCAGTACCCAGACAGGCCACTCTGGAAACACCATATATTTT. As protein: CASTQTGHSGNTIYF.

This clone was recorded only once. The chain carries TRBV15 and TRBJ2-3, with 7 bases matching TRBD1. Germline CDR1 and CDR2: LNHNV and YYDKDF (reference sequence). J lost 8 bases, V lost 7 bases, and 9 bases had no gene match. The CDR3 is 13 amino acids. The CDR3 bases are TGTGCCACCACCCAGGCGACAGGGTCTACGCAGTATTTT. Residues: CATTQATGSTQYF.

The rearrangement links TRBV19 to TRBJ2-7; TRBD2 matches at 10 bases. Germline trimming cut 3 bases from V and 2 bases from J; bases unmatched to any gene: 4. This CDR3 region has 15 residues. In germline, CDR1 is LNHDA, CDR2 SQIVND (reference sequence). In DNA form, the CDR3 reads TGTGCCAGTAGTATGGGGCTAGCGGGAGCCTACGAGCAGTACGTC. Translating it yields CASSMGLAGAYEQYV.

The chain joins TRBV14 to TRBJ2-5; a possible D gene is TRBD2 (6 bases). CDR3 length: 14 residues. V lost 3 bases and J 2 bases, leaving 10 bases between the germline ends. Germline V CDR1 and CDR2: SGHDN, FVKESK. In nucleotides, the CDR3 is TGTGCCAGCAGCCAGGGACTGGTACAAGAGACCCAGTACTTC. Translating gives CASSQGLVQETQYF.

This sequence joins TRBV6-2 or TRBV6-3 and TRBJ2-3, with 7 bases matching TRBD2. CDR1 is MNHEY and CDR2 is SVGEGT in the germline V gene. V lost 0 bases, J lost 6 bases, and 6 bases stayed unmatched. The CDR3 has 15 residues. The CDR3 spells CASSYSGRQWDTQYF. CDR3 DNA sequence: TGTGCCAGCAGTTACTCCGGGAGGCAATGGGATACGCAGTATTTT.

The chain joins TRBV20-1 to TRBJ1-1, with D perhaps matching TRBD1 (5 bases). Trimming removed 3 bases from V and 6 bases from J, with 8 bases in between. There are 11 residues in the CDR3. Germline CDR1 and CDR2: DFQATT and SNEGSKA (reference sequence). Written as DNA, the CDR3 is TGCAGTGCTAGGTTAGGGGCTGAAGCTTTCTTT. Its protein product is CSARLGAEAFF.

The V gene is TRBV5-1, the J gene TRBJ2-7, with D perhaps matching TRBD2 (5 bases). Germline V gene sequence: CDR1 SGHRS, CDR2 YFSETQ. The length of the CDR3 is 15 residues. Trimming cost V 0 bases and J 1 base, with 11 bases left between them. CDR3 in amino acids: CASSLEPGMSYEQYF. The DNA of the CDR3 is TGCGCCAGCAGCTTGGAACCCGGGATGTCCTACGAGCAGTACTTC.

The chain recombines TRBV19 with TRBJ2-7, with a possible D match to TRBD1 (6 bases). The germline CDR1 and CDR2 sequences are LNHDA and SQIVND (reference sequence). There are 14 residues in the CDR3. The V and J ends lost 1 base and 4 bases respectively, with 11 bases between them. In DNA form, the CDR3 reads TGTGCCAGTAGTATAGGCAGGGGTATTTACGAGCAGTACTTC. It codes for CASSIGRGIYEQYF. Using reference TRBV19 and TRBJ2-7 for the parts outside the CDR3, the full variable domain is DGGITQSPKYLFRKEGQNVTLSCEQNLNHDAMYWYRQDPGQGLRLIYYSQIVNDFQKGDIAEGYSVSREKKESFPLTVTSAQKNPTAFYLCASSIGRGIYEQYFGPGTRLTVT.

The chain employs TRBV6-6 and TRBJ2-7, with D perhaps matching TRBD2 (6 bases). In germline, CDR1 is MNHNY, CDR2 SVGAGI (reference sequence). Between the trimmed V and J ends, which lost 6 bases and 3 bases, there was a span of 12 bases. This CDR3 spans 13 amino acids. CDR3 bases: TGTGCCAGCAGCAGGACTACCCTCTACGAGCAGTACTTC. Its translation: CASSRTTLYEQYF.

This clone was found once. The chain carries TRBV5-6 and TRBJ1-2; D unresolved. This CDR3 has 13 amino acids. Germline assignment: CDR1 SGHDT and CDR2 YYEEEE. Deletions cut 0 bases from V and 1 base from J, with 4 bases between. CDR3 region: CASSLVGNYGYTF. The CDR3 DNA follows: TGTGCCAGCAGCTTGGTCGGTAACTATGGCTACACCTTC. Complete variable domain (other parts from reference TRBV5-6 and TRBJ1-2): DAGVTQSPTHLIKTRGQQVTLRCSPKSGHDTVSWYQQALGQGPQFIFQYYEEEERQRGNFPDRFSGHQFPNYSSELNVNALLLGDSALYLCASSLVGNYGYTFGSGTRLTVV.

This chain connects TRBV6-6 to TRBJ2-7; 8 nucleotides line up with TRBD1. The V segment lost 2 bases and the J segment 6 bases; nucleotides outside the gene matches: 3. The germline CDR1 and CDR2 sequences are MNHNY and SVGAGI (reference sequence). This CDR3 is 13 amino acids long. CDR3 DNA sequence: TGTGCCAGCAGTTACAAAGACAGGGGCGAGCAGTACGTC. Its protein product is CASSYKDRGEQYV.

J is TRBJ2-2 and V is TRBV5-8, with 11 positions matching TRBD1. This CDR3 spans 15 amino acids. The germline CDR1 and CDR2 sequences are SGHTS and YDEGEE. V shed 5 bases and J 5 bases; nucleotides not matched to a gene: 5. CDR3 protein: CASRTGTGGTGELFF. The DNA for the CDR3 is TGTGCCAGCAGAACCGGGACAGGGGGTACCGGGGAGCTGTTTTTT. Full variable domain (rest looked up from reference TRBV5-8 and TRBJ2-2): EAGVTQSPTHLIKTRGQQATLRCSPISGHTSVYWYQQALGLGLQFLLWYDEGEERNRGNFPPRFSGRQFPNYSSELNVNALELEDSALYLCASRTGTGGTGELFFGEGSRLTVL.

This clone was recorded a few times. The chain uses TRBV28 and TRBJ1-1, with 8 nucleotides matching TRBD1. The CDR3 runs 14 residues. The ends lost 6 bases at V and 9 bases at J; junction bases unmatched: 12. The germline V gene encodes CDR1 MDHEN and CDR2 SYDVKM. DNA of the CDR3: TGTGCCAGCAGAAGCCGGACAGGGCGCCCAAAAGCTTTCTTT. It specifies CASRSRTGRPKAFF. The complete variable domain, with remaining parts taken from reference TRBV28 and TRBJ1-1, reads DVKVTQSSRYLVKRTGEKVFLECVQDMDHENMFWYRQDPGLGLRLIYFSYDVKMKEKGDIPEGYSVSREKKERFSLILESASTNQTSMYLCASRSRTGRPKAFFGQGTRLTVV.

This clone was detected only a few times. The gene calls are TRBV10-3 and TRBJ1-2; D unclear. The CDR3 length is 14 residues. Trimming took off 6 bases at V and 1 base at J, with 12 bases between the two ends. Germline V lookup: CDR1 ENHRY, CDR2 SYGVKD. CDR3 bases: TGTGCCATCAGCCGACTGTCGGATAACTATGGCTACACCTTC. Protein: CAISRLSDNYGYTF.